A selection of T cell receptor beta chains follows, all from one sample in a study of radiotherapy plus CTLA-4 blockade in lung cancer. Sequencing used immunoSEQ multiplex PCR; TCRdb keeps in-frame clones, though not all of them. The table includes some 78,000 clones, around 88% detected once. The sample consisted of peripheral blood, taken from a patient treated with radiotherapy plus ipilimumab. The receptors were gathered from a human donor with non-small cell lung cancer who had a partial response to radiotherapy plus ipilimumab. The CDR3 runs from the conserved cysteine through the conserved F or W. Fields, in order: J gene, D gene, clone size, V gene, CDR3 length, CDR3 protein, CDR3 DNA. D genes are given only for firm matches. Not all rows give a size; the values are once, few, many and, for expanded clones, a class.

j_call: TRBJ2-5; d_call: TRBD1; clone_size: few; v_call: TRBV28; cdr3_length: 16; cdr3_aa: CASSLGRGPRVETQYF; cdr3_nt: TGTGCCAGCAGTTTAGGCAGGGGGCCACGAGTGGAGACCCAGTACTTC
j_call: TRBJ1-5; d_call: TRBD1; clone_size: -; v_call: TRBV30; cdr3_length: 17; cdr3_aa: CAWSGRDSRISNQPQHF; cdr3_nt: TGTGCCTGGAGTGGACGGGACAGCCGTATTAGCAATCAGCCCCAGCATTTT
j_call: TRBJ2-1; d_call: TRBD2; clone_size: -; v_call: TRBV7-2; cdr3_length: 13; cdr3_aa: CASSVKSGSEQFF; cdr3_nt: TGTGCCAGCAGCGTCAAGAGCGGGAGTGAGCAGTTCTTC
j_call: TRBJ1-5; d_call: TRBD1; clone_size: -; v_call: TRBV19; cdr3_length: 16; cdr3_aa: CASSILPGQVNQPQHF; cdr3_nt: TGTGCCAGTAGTATCCTCCCCGGACAGGTAAATCAGCCCCAGCATTTT
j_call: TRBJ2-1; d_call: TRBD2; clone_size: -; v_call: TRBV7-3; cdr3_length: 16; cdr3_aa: CASSLQGLAGYNEQFF; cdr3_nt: TGTGCCAGCAGCTTACAGGGACTAGCGGGTTACAATGAGCAGTTCTTC
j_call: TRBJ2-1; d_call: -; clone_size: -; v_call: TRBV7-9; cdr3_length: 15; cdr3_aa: CASSFGAGPGNEQFF; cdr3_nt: TGTGCCAGCAGCTTTGGTGCGGGTCCGGGCAATGAGCAGTTCTTC
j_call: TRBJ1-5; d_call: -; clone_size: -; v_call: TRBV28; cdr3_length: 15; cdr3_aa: CASNPTENSNQPQHF; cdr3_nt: TGTGCCAGCAACCCGACAGAAAATAGCAATCAGCCCCAGCATTTT
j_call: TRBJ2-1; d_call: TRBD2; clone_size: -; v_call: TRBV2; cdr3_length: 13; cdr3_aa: CASSEREGNEQFF; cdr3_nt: TGTGCCAGCAGTGAAAGGGAGGGGAATGAGCAGTTCTTC
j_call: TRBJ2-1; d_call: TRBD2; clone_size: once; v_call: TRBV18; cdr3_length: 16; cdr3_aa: CASSPLSAGVGNEQFF; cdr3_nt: TGTGCCAGCTCGCCACTCTCGGCGGGAGTAGGTAATGAGCAGTTCTTC
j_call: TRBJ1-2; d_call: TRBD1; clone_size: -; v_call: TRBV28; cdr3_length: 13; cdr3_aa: CASTSGTAYGYTF; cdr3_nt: TGTGCCAGCACTTCCGGGACAGCATATGGCTACACCTTC
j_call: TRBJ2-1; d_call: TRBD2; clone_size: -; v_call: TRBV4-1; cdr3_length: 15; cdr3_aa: CASSHEPGLAGEQFF; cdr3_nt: TGCGCCAGCAGCCACGAACCAGGACTAGCGGGAGAACAGTTCTTC
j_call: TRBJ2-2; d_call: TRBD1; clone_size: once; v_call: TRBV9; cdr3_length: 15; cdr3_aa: CASSVGTANTGELFF; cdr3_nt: TGTGCCAGCAGCGTCGGGACAGCGAACACCGGGGAGCTGTTTTTT
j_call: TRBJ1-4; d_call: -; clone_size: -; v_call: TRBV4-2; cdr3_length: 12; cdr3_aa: CASSQALEKLFF; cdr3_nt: TGTGCCAGCAGCCAAGCTCTCGAAAAACTGTTTTTT
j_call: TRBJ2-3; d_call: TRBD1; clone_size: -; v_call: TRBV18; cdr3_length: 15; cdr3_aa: CASSPPTGGTDTQYF; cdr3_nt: TGTGCCAGCTCACCACCCACAGGGGGCACAGATACGCAGTATTTT
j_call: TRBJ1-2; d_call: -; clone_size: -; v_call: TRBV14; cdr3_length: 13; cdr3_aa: CASSPGGNYGYTF; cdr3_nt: TGTGCCAGCAGCCCCGGCGGGAACTATGGCTACACCTTC
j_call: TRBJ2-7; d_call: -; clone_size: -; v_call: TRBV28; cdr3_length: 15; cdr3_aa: CASTSAALSSYEQYF; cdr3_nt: TGTGCCAGCACTTCCGCAGCGTTGAGCTCCTACGAGCAGTACTTC
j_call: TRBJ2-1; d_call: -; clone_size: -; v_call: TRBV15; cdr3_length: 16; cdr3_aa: CATSRETGTLGNEQFF; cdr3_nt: TGTGCCACCAGCAGGGAAACAGGGACCTTAGGTAATGAGCAGTTCTTC
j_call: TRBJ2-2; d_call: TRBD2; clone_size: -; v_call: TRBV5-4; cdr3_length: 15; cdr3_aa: CASRGASGRTGELFF; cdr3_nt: TGTGCCAGCAGGGGTGCTAGCGGGAGGACCGGGGAGCTGTTTTTT